The 10 T cell receptor beta chains presented below share a single source sample, sequenced in a study of blood T cell repertoires in COVID-19. Data came from immunoSEQ multiplex PCR; TCRdb stores just in-frame clones and leaves some out. The sample carries 25,000 to 35,000 clones, about nine tenths recorded once. Sequencing was performed on peripheral blood. The receptors derive from a man in his sixties with active COVID-19.

The V and J genes are TRBV3-1 (or the pseudogene TRBV3-2) and TRBJ1-5, with D possibly being TRBD1 (6 bases). Germline CDR1 and CDR2: LGHDT and YNNKEL (reference sequence). V was clipped by 6 bases and J by 0 bases, with 9 bases between them. This CDR3 is built from 14 residues. As DNA, the CDR3 is TGTGCCAGCAGGGACAGCTTTAGCAATCAGCCCCAGCATTTT. Protein sequence: CASRDSFSNQPQHF.

V gene TRBV3-1 (or the pseudogene TRBV3-2) combines with J gene TRBJ2-2; the D gene is possibly TRBD2 (5 bases). The CDR3 consists of 17 residues. From germline, CDR1 is LGHDT and CDR2 YNNKEL (reference sequence). V was clipped by 4 bases and J by 4 bases, with 19 bases between them. The CDR3 loop is CASSRNGDEIFTGELFF. In DNA form, the CDR3 reads TGTGCCAGCAGCCGGAACGGGGATGAGATATTCACCGGGGAGCTGTTTTTT.

The chain couples TRBV2 to TRBJ2-3; 9 nucleotides align to TRBD2. Trimming removed 4 bases from V and 1 base from J; junction bases left unmatched: 3. CDR3 size: 15 residues. Germline lookup yields CDR1 SNHLY and CDR2 FYNNEI. In nucleotides, the CDR3 is TGTGCCAGCAGTGCGGAGCGGGGGGGCACAGATACGCAGTATTTT. It specifies CASSAERGGTDTQYF.

The chain is built from TRBV19 and TRBJ1-5; tentative D call: TRBD1 (6 bases). V shed 3 bases and J shed 2 bases, with 14 bases lying between them. The CDR3 length is 16 residues. Looked up from germline, CDR1 is LNHDA and CDR2 is SQIVND (reference sequence). CDR3 DNA: TGTGCCAGTAGTATCCGCTCAGGGGCCGGCAATCAGCCCCAGCATTTT. Translation gives CASSIRSGAGNQPQHF.

This rearrangement joins TRBV19 to TRBJ2-2; 8 bases map to TRBD1. Germline V lookup: CDR1 LNHDA, CDR2 SQIVND (reference sequence). The CDR3 totals 15 residues. The V gene end was trimmed by 6 bases and the J gene end by 1 base; junction bases not matched to a gene: 4. CDR3 amino acids: CASRRQGMNTGELFF. In DNA form, the CDR3 reads TGTGCCAGTAGAAGACAGGGGATGAACACCGGGGAGCTGTTTTTT.

The genes are TRBV6-5 and TRBJ2-3; D not certain. V gave up 7 bases and J gave up 2 bases, with 4 bases separating them. This CDR3 comprises 11 residues. Germline V CDR1 and CDR2: MNHEY, SVGAGI. As DNA, the CDR3 is TGTGCCAGCACCAACACAGATACGCAGTATTTT. This sequence encodes CASTNTDTQYF.

The chain uses TRBV2 and TRBJ2-3; 12 positions agree with TRBD2. Germline V gives CDR1 SNHLY, CDR2 FYNNEI. V lost 10 bases to trimming and J lost 5 bases; unmatched junction nucleotides: 10. The CDR3 sequence is 15 residues long. CDR3 protein: CATHLAGGQGDTQYF. The DNA for the CDR3 is TGTGCCACCCACCTAGCGGGGGGGCAGGGAGATACGCAGTATTTT.

Only a few counts were recorded for this clone. The V call is TRBV30, the J call TRBJ1-5, with D possibly being TRBD1 (5 bases). Germline V gene lookup returns CDR1 GTSNPN and CDR2 SVGIG (reference sequence). Trimming stripped 6 bases from V and 5 bases from J, with 14 bases between. The CDR3 spans 13 residues. CDR3 DNA sequence: TGTGCCTGCGCAGGGATGGAGTATCAGCCCCAGCATTTT. This encodes CACAGMEYQPQHF.

The CDR3 bases are TGTGCCAGCAGTTCCTGGGGCAGGGGGGACACCGGGGAGCTGTTTTTT. Its protein is CASSSWGRGDTGELFF. The genes are TRBV6-5 and TRBJ2-2, with a possible D match to TRBD1 (7 bases). This CDR3 contains 16 residues. The V gene's germline CDR1 is MNHEY and CDR2 SVGAGI. Trimming took off 4 bases at V and 3 bases at J, with 15 bases between the two ends.

The rearrangement uses TRBV10-3 and TRBJ1-2, with a weak D call TRBD1 (5 bases). V dropped 0 bases and J dropped 7 bases, with 18 bases sitting between them. Germline V gene sequence: CDR1 ENHRY, CDR2 SYGVKD. The CDR3 spans 16 residues. CDR3 protein: CAISESMLGGSFGYTF. The CDR3 DNA reads as TGTGCCATCAGTGAGTCGATGTTGGGGGGTTCTTTTGGCTACACCTTC.